This T cell receptor (beta chain) was identified in a study of OX40 agonist ivuxolimab in advanced cancers. At the level of the study: Patient treatment consisted of intravenous ivuxolimab administration every 2 weeks at 0.01 to 10 mg/kg. Findings of the study overall: Among patients with partial responses at 0.1-3.0 mg/kg, clonal expansion was among the lowest. More expanded clones were found, on average, in CD8+ than in CD4+ T cells. Circulating CD4+ and CD8+ T cells showed clonal expansion by week 6 at 0.1 to 3.0 mg/kg.

Repertoires were generated with immunoSEQ multiplex PCR, while TCRdb's copy carries only in-frame clones and drops some. This sample yields around 80,000 clones, of which 88% are seen a single time; 0.65% to 0.9% belongs to the top ten. Trimming removed 3 bases from V and 8 bases from J, with 13 bases in between. In germline, CDR1 is KGHSH, CDR2 LQKENI. CDR3 length: 13 residues. In the case of this clone: What it binds is unknown.

The starting material was CD4+ or CD8+ T cells sorted from blood, obtained in a trial of the OX40 agonist ivuxolimab. The TCR sequence derives from an adult with an advanced solid tumor such as melanoma, head and neck, liver or kidney cancer. V gene TRBV18 combines with J gene TRBJ1-2; D is uncertain. The CDR3 is CASSPSEGGGYTF. CDR3 bases: TGTGCCAGCTCACCTTCAGAGGGCGGAGGCTACACCTTC.